This T cell receptor beta chain originates from a study of T cells expressing NK-cell markers. TCRdb reanalyzed the 5' RACE reads and collapses them to one entry per CDR3 protein, without DNA. This sample lists about 460,000 distinct CDR3 sequences; its ten largest clones have under 1.5%. As for this clonotype: Its target is unknown.

This CDR3 region has 14 residues. Germline lookup yields CDR1 SGDLS and CDR2 YYNGEE. Study conclusions and caveats: Among four donors, these clonotypes also ranked first in the CD3+CD56-NKG2C+ fraction. A range of 1.0-7.0% of CD8+ T cells consisted of dominant NKG2C+ clonotypes in several donors.

J is TRBJ1-6 and V is TRBV9. Sequenced sample: blood T cells: a sorted CD56 or NKG2C T cell subset, CD4+ or CD8+ T cells, or bulk PBMC T cells (not recorded which). This receptor was identified in a woman between 45 and 65 years old in good health. CDR3 region: CASSVASENSPLHF. Full variable domain (missing parts from reference TRBV9 and TRBJ1-6): DSGVTQTPKHLITATGQRVTLRCSPRSGDLSVYWYQQSLDQGLQFLIQYYNGEERAKGNILERFSAQQFPDLHSELNLSSLELGDSALYFCASSVASENSPLHFGNGTRLTVT.